A single TCR beta chain is shown here with its context. Sequencing was performed with immunoSEQ multiplex PCR; in TCRdb, only in-frame clones are kept and a portion is missing. The top ten hold approximately 0.9% of the sample, which has fewer than 85,000 clones, 70% to 90% seen once. This entry is derived from a study of OX40 agonist ivuxolimab in advanced cancers. Germline V gene sequence: CDR1 MNHEY, CDR2 SMNVEV (reference sequence). The length of the CDR3 is 15 residues. Germline trimming cut 4 bases from V and 6 bases from J; bases unmatched to any gene: 5. The TCR originated in an adult with an advanced solid tumor such as melanoma, head and neck, liver or kidney cancer. The chain recombines TRBV27 with TRBJ1-4; 10 bases agree with TRBD1. Sequencing used CD4+ or CD8+ T cells sorted from blood, obtained in a trial of the OX40 agonist ivuxolimab. The CDR3 sequence: CASSSPGQGYEKLFF. CDR3 coding DNA: TGTGCCAGCAGTTCCCCGGGACAGGGGTATGAAAAACTGTTTTTT.